These 12 T cell receptor beta chains were all obtained from the same sample, sequenced in a study of CD4 T cells in relation to SARS-CoV-2 and coronaviruses. Antigens of these TCRs are unknown. Only in-frame clones appear in the TCRdb table, and some are missing; sequencing was by immunoSEQ multiplex PCR. Of some 37,000 clones listed, 77% were seen once; the top ten hold less than 3.5%. Sequencing input: memory CD4+ T cells from PBMCs, cultured in vitro. These receptors came from an adult with COVID-19.

The J gene is TRBJ2-1, the V gene TRBV7-3; 9 bases align to TRBD2. Trimming took 5 bases from V and 8 from J; bases not matched to a gene: 10. The germline CDR1 and CDR2 sequences are SGHTA and FQGTGA. This CDR3 comprises 15 residues. Written as DNA, the CDR3 is TGTGCCAGCAGCCAGATCAGCGGGAGGTTCGATGAGCAGTTCTTC. Its translation: CASSQISGRFDEQFF.

The V call is TRBV4-2, the J call TRBJ2-3; 9 bases are shared with TRBD2. Per germline, CDR1 LGHNA and CDR2 YNFKEQ. The CDR3 is 16 amino acids. V lost 6 bases, J lost 0 bases, and 7 bases stayed unmatched. CDR3 protein: CASSLDTSGSTDTQYF. The DNA for the CDR3 is TGTGCCAGCAGTCTGGACACTAGCGGGAGCACAGATACGCAGTATTTT.

The chain combines TRBV10-3 with TRBJ1-1; maybe TRBD1 (5 bases). Germline CDR1 is ENHRY and CDR2 is SYGVKD. The CDR3 is made up of 12 amino acids. V lost 7 bases and J 0 bases, leaving 6 bases between the germline ends. CDR3 sequence reads: CAIMTVNTEAFF. DNA of the CDR3: TGTGCCATCATGACAGTGAACACTGAAGCTTTCTTT.

The gene calls are TRBV4-1 and TRBJ2-5; 15 bases map to TRBD2. The trim removed 3 bases at V and 4 bases at J, leaving 0 bases unmatched. Germline CDR1 MGHRA, CDR2 YSYEKL. This CDR3 is 15 amino acids long. The DNA of the CDR3 is TGCGCCAGCAGCCAGGGACTAGCGGGAGGAGAGACCCAGTACTTC. Its translation is CASSQGLAGGETQYF.

This clone occurred a few times. The rearrangement joins TRBV10-3 to TRBJ1-6, with a weak D call TRBD1 (6 bases). This CDR3 comprises 14 residues. Trimming removed 1 base at V and 7 bases at J, with 8 bases between. The germline V gene encodes CDR1 ENHRY and CDR2 SYGVKD. The CDR3 DNA sequence: TGTGCCATCAGTGAGTTAGGACAGAATTCACCCCTCCACTTT. Its translation: CAISELGQNSPLHF.

The J gene is TRBJ2-7, the V gene TRBV6-5; TRBD1 matches 7 bases. This CDR3 has 13 residues. Germline V gives CDR1 MNHEY, CDR2 SVGAGI. Trimming removed 4 bases from V and 3 bases from J; junction bases left unmatched: 3. CDR3 region: CASSSTGSYEQYF. The CDR3 coding sequence is TGTGCCAGCAGTTCGACAGGGAGCTACGAGCAGTACTTC.

The chain carries TRBV11-2 and TRBJ2-3, with TRBD2 as a possible D gene (5 bases). The CDR3 length is 13 residues. Trimming stripped 1 base from V and 11 bases from J, with 13 bases between. Germline CDR1 reads SGHAT; CDR2 reads FQNNGV. CDR3 sequence reads: CASSLGLAKGQYF. The CDR3 nucleotides are TGTGCCAGCAGCTTAGGGCTAGCTAAGGGGCAGTATTTT.

This chain links TRBV28 with TRBJ2-5; D unresolved. This CDR3 contains 14 residues. The V end lost 8 bases, the J end lost 4 bases, and 17 bases lay between the germline ends. Germline V gene lookup returns CDR1 MDHEN and CDR2 SYDVKM. CDR3 residues: CASYTRLDGETQYF. The CDR3 DNA follows: TGTGCCAGCTATACCCGGCTAGATGGAGAGACCCAGTACTTC.

V and J are TRBV14 and TRBJ2-1, with D maybe TRBD2 (6 bases). The germline gives CDR1 SGHDN, CDR2 FVKESK. The CDR3 has 12 residues. The V end lost 6 bases, the J end lost 16 bases, and 19 bases lay between the germline ends. CDR3 loop: CASSTGLPGRFF. CDR3 nucleotide sequence: TGTGCCAGCAGTACGGGACTCCCGGGAAGATTCTTC. Based on the CDR3 plus reference TRBV14 and TRBJ2-1, the full variable domain is EAGVTQFPSHSVIEKGQTVTLRCDPISGHDNLYWYRRVMGKEIKFLLHFVKESKQDESGMPNNRFLAERTGGTYSTLKVQPAELEDSGVYFCASSTGLPGRFFGPGTRLTVL.

The rearrangement joins TRBV7-2 to TRBJ1-2; 7 bases align to TRBD1. Germline CDR1 SGHTA, CDR2 FQGNSA. The V segment lost 2 bases and the J segment 3 bases; nucleotides outside the gene matches: 3. The CDR3 extends over 14 amino acids. CDR3 loop: CASSLFQGDYGYTF. In DNA form, the CDR3 reads TGTGCCAGCAGCTTATTCCAGGGGGACTATGGCTACACCTTC. Complete variable domain (other parts from reference TRBV7-2 and TRBJ1-2): GAGVSQSPSNKVTEKGKDVELRCDPISGHTALYWYRQSLGQGLEFLIYFQGNSAPDKSGLPSDRFSAERTGGSVSTLTIQRTQQEDSAVYLCASSLFQGDYGYTFGSGTRLTVV.

The chain has TRBV28 and TRBJ1-2; D is uncertain. CDR3 length equals 14 residues. CDR1 and CDR2 (germline): MDHEN, SYDVKM. Trimming pared 5 bases from V and 4 bases from J, leaving 14 bases between. In nucleotides, the CDR3 is TGTGCCAGCAGTCCCCACGAGCCCAGCTATGGCTACACCTTC. It codes for CASSPHEPSYGYTF.

CDR3 nucleotides: TGTGCCAGCTCACCCAACCTGGGACAGGGGATCGGCTACACCTTC. It encodes CASSPNLGQGIGYTF. This chain connects TRBV18 to TRBJ1-2; TRBD1 matches 10 bases. Germline V gene sequence: CDR1 KGHSH, CDR2 LQKENI. There are 15 residues in the CDR3. Losses at the gene ends were 3 bases for V and 8 bases for J; bases not matched to a gene: 9.